The sequence of this T cell receptor beta chain was determined in a study of cytomegalovirus exposure and HLA in healthy donors. Both 60 Vbeta primers and 13 Jbeta primers went into the PCR. As processed by the authors: In a later analysis, the count reached roughly 80 million unique TCR beta chains, with roughly 9.9 million shared. The protocol was immunoSEQ multiplex PCR, while the TCRdb copy is restricted to in-frame clones and leaves out a portion. From that table come the V and J calls and clone size; the DNA was used to work out D and trimming. The repertoire holds 87,000 or so clones, approximately 77% seen once, with 4.5% to 6% in the top ten. CDR3 length equals 14 residues. Per germline, CDR1 MNHEY and CDR2 SVGAGI. V was pared by 4 bases and J by 5 bases, with 7 bases of the junction left unmatched.

Sequenced input: PBMCs. The receptor was derived from a woman in her forties in good health and CMV-seronegative. This chain uses TRBV6-5 with TRBJ1-2; 7 bases align to TRBD1. Here the CDR3 reads CASSLEGQSYGYTF. DNA of the CDR3: TGTGCCAGCAGTTTGGAGGGACAGAGTTATGGCTACACCTTC.